These T cell receptor beta chains were read from a single sample in a study of cytomegalovirus exposure and HLA in healthy donors. The protocol was immunoSEQ multiplex PCR, while the TCRdb copy is restricted to in-frame clones and leaves out a portion. Found here are approximately 190,000 clones, approximately 11% of them singletons; the top ten hold approximately 8.4%. Input material: PBMCs. These receptor sequences come from a man between 45 and 60 years old in good health and CMV-seropositive. Both conserved end residues are part of each CDR3. D genes are given only for firm matches. Size values are once, few and many counts, or a class for expanded clones, and some rows have none.

abundance: few; v_gene: TRBV5-1; j_gene: TRBJ2-3; d_gene: .; CDR3nt: TGCGCCAGCAGCTTGGATCGGGGGTACACAGATACGCAGTATTTT; CDR3aa: CASSLDRGYTDTQYF
abundance: .; v_gene: TRBV11-3; j_gene: TRBJ2-3; d_gene: TRBD1; CDR3nt: TGTGCCAGCAGCTTAGTACCAGGGGGCAGCACAGATACGCAGTATTTT; CDR3aa: CASSLVPGGSTDTQYF
abundance: .; v_gene: TRBV27; j_gene: TRBJ2-1; d_gene: TRBD2; CDR3nt: TGTGCCAGCAGTTTAGGCGGACTAGCGTCCAATGAGCAGTTCTTC; CDR3aa: CASSLGGLASNEQFF
abundance: few; v_gene: TRBV9; j_gene: TRBJ2-1; d_gene: .; CDR3nt: TGTGCCAGCAGCGTCCTAGCAGGAAATAATGGGGTTAATGAGCAGTTCTTC; CDR3aa: CASSVLAGNNGVNEQFF
abundance: few; v_gene: TRBV27; j_gene: TRBJ1-1; d_gene: TRBD1; CDR3nt: TGTGCCAGCAGTTTAAGGGACAGGGTATTTGAAGCTTTCTTT; CDR3aa: CASSLRDRVFEAFF
abundance: few; v_gene: TRBV19; j_gene: TRBJ1-1; d_gene: .; CDR3nt: TGTGCCAGTAGCCCACAGGGGAACACTGAAGCTTTCTTT; CDR3aa: CASSPQGNTEAFF
abundance: few; v_gene: TRBV5-4; j_gene: TRBJ2-5; d_gene: .; CDR3nt: TGTGCCAGCAGCCAGGAAGGGGCTAGGTCAGAGACCCAGTACTTC; CDR3aa: CASSQEGARSETQYF
abundance: few; v_gene: TRBV4-2; j_gene: TRBJ1-6; d_gene: .; CDR3nt: TGTGCCAGCAGCCAGGAACACCTCGCGGATTCACCCCTCCACTTT; CDR3aa: CASSQEHLADSPLHF
abundance: .; v_gene: TRBV6-6; j_gene: TRBJ2-7; d_gene: .; CDR3nt: TGTGCCAGCAGTTCACAGGGTTACGAGCAGTACTTC; CDR3aa: CASSSQGYEQYF
abundance: few; v_gene: TRBV9; j_gene: TRBJ2-5; d_gene: TRBD1; CDR3nt: TGTGCCAGCAGCGTAGTTGGACAGGGGGGAGAGACCCAGTACTTC; CDR3aa: CASSVVGQGGETQYF
abundance: .; v_gene: TRBV20-1; j_gene: TRBJ1-2; d_gene: .; CDR3nt: TGCAGTGCTAGGTATAACTATGGCTACACCTTC; CDR3aa: CSARYNYGYTF
abundance: few; v_gene: TRBV4-3; j_gene: TRBJ1-3; d_gene: .; CDR3nt: TGCGCCAGCAGCGCTGCAGGGTCTGGAAACACCATATATTTC; CDR3aa: CASSAAGSGNTIYF
abundance: .; v_gene: TRBV6-5; j_gene: TRBJ2-3; d_gene: .; CDR3nt: TGTGCCAGCAGCCACGACTGGGAGAGGGCAGATACGCAGTATTTT; CDR3aa: CASSHDWERADTQYF
abundance: .; v_gene: TRBV7-2; j_gene: TRBJ2-5; d_gene: .; CDR3nt: TGTGCCAGCAGCTACCGGAGGGACAGCCAAACCCAAGAGACCCAGTACTTC; CDR3aa: CASSYRRDSQTQETQYF
abundance: few; v_gene: TRBV6-5; j_gene: TRBJ1-4; d_gene: TRBD1; CDR3nt: TGTGCCAGCAGTTACACCGGGACAGGGAGTGAAAAACTGTTTTTT; CDR3aa: CASSYTGTGSEKLFF
abundance: .; v_gene: TRBV30; j_gene: TRBJ2-6; d_gene: .; CDR3nt: TGTGCCTGGAAGGGCAGGGCTGGGGCCAACGTCCTGACTTTC; CDR3aa: CAWKGRAGANVLTF
abundance: .; v_gene: TRBV28; j_gene: TRBJ1-1; d_gene: TRBD1; CDR3nt: TGTGCCAGCAGTTCCGGACAGGGGAACACTGAAGCCTTCTTT; CDR3aa: CASSSGQGNTEAFF
abundance: .; v_gene: TRBV5-1; j_gene: TRBJ2-1; d_gene: TRBD2; CDR3nt: TGCGCCAGCAGCCCAAATAGCGGGGGGGCCTACAATGAGCAGTTCTTC; CDR3aa: CASSPNSGGAYNEQFF
abundance: .; v_gene: TRBV5-6; j_gene: TRBJ1-2; d_gene: .; CDR3nt: TGTGCCAGCAGCTTGGAAGGGGTGTTCAACTATGACTACACCTTC; CDR3aa: CASSLEGVFNYDYTF
abundance: few; v_gene: TRBV5-1; j_gene: TRBJ1-5; d_gene: TRBD1; CDR3nt: TGCGCCAGCAGCTTGGGACCAAGACAGGGTACCGGGATGCAGCCCCAGCATTTT; CDR3aa: CASSLGPRQGTGMQPQHF
abundance: .; v_gene: TRBV5-4; j_gene: TRBJ2-2; d_gene: TRBD2; CDR3nt: TGTGCCAGCAGCCCTGGACTAGCGGGGACCGGGGAGCTGTTTTTT; CDR3aa: CASSPGLAGTGELFF
abundance: .; v_gene: TRBV19; j_gene: TRBJ1-1; d_gene: TRBD1; CDR3nt: TGTGCCACCTTGGGCGGGACAGGGGGCTTCGCTTTCTTT; CDR3aa: CATLGGTGGFAFF
abundance: few; v_gene: TRBV4-2; j_gene: TRBJ1-1; d_gene: .; CDR3nt: TGTGCCAGCAGCCAAGCCGGGAACACTGAAGCTTTCTTT; CDR3aa: CASSQAGNTEAFF
abundance: few; v_gene: TRBV11-2; j_gene: TRBJ1-1; d_gene: TRBD1; CDR3nt: TGTGCCAGCAGCTCGACAGGGGGCAATAGGGAAGCTTTCTTT; CDR3aa: CASSSTGGNREAFF
abundance: few; v_gene: TRBV7-2; j_gene: TRBJ2-3; d_gene: TRBD2; CDR3nt: TGTGCCAGCAGACTCGGGGGGGCCTTCACAGATACGCAGTATTTT; CDR3aa: CASRLGGAFTDTQYF
abundance: .; v_gene: TRBV28; j_gene: TRBJ1-5; d_gene: TRBD1; CDR3nt: TGTGCCAGCAGACAGGGGCTTGGGCCCCAGCATTTT; CDR3aa: CASRQGLGPQHF
abundance: few; v_gene: TRBV2; j_gene: TRBJ1-2; d_gene: .; CDR3nt: TGTGCCAGCAGTGTATACAGAACTAACTATGGCTACACCTTC; CDR3aa: CASSVYRTNYGYTF
abundance: .; v_gene: TRBV25-1; j_gene: TRBJ2-7; d_gene: .; CDR3nt: TGTGCCAGCAGTGGGGGGGACAGCGTAAGAGGCTACGAGCAGTACTTC; CDR3aa: CASSGGDSVRGYEQYF
abundance: few; v_gene: TRBV25-1; j_gene: TRBJ1-1; d_gene: TRBD1; CDR3nt: TGTGCCACCGAACCGGGACAGGGTTTCGACACTGAAGCTTTCTTT; CDR3aa: CATEPGQGFDTEAFF
abundance: few; v_gene: TRBV29-1; j_gene: TRBJ1-2; d_gene: TRBD1; CDR3nt: TGCAGCGTCCTAGGGGGCGTAAGCGATGGCTACACCTTC; CDR3aa: CSVLGGVSDGYTF
abundance: few; v_gene: TRBV18; j_gene: TRBJ1-2; d_gene: TRBD1; CDR3nt: TGTGCCAGCTCACCAGGGACAGGGGCGGCGGAAGGCTACACCTTC; CDR3aa: CASSPGTGAAEGYTF
abundance: .; v_gene: TRBV19; j_gene: TRBJ2-6; d_gene: TRBD1; CDR3nt: TGTGCCAGTAGTATTCCCGGGACAGCTAACTCTGGGGCCAACGTCCTGACTTTC; CDR3aa: CASSIPGTANSGANVLTF
abundance: few; v_gene: TRBV19; j_gene: TRBJ1-5; d_gene: TRBD1; CDR3nt: TGTGCCAGTAGTCTGATGAGAGGGGGAACAGGGGCCCAGCATTTT; CDR3aa: CASSLMRGGTGAQHF
abundance: .; v_gene: TRBV6-1; j_gene: TRBJ1-5; d_gene: .; CDR3nt: TGTGCCAGCAGTTGGGGACTGAAAAATCAGCCCCAGCATTTT; CDR3aa: CASSWGLKNQPQHF
abundance: few; v_gene: TRBV6-1; j_gene: TRBJ1-5; d_gene: .; CDR3nt: TGTGCCAGCAGTGACTTATGGGGCGGACAGCCCCAGCATTTT; CDR3aa: CASSDLWGGQPQHF
abundance: few; v_gene: TRBV5-8; j_gene: TRBJ1-5; d_gene: TRBD1; CDR3nt: TGTGCCAGCAGCGCGCGGACAGGGGGTCAGCCCCAGCATTTT; CDR3aa: CASSARTGGQPQHF
abundance: few; v_gene: TRBV2; j_gene: TRBJ1-4; d_gene: .; CDR3nt: TGTGCCAGCGGGAGGGAAAAACTGTTTTTT; CDR3aa: CASGREKLFF
abundance: few; v_gene: TRBV7-9; j_gene: TRBJ1-2; d_gene: .; CDR3nt: TGTGCCAGCAGCTTAGGACAGTACTATGGCTACACCTTC; CDR3aa: CASSLGQYYGYTF
abundance: .; v_gene: TRBV5-6; j_gene: TRBJ1-2; d_gene: TRBD1; CDR3nt: TGTGCCAGCGTCCGGGACAGAGGCCCTTATGGCTACACCTTC; CDR3aa: CASVRDRGPYGYTF
abundance: few; v_gene: TRBV11-2; j_gene: TRBJ2-4; d_gene: .; CDR3nt: TGTGCCAGCAGCTTAGTTCCGATCGCGGCCAAAAACATTCAGTACTTC; CDR3aa: CASSLVPIAAKNIQYF
abundance: .; v_gene: TRBV6-6; j_gene: TRBJ2-2; d_gene: .; CDR3nt: TGTGCCAGCAGTTACCCGACAGGGAACACCGGGGAGCTGTTTTTT; CDR3aa: CASSYPTGNTGELFF
abundance: few; v_gene: TRBV15; j_gene: TRBJ1-5; d_gene: .; CDR3nt: TGTGCCACCAGGTCCGGGCGGGGCGGCAATAATCAGCCCCAGCATTTT; CDR3aa: CATRSGRGGNNQPQHF
abundance: few; v_gene: TRBV6-5; j_gene: TRBJ1-2; d_gene: .; CDR3nt: TGTGCCAGCACCCGGCACGCGGGGCCTGTCTATGGCTACACCTTC; CDR3aa: CASTRHAGPVYGYTF
abundance: few; v_gene: TRBV7-2; j_gene: TRBJ1-2; d_gene: TRBD1; CDR3nt: TGTGCCAGCAGCTTAGAGGGGACAGGACACTATGGCTACACCTTC; CDR3aa: CASSLEGTGHYGYTF
abundance: few; v_gene: TRBV5-6; j_gene: TRBJ1-2; d_gene: TRBD1; CDR3nt: TGTGCCAGCAGCCAAGAGGCAACGGGACAGAGGGGCTACACCTTC; CDR3aa: CASSQEATGQRGYTF
abundance: .; v_gene: TRBV11-2; j_gene: TRBJ1-3; d_gene: TRBD1; CDR3nt: TGTGCCAGCAGCCCAAGGGACAGGATCATCTCTGGAAACACCATATATTTT; CDR3aa: CASSPRDRIISGNTIYF
abundance: few; v_gene: TRBV11-3; j_gene: TRBJ1-1; d_gene: .; CDR3nt: TGTGCCAGCAGCCTTAGGAGGTACACTGAAGCTTTCTTT; CDR3aa: CASSLRRYTEAFF